This TCR beta chain is from a study of cytomegalovirus exposure and HLA in healthy donors. This PCR relied on a set of 60 Vbeta primers and 13 Jbeta primers. Profiling relied on immunoSEQ multiplex PCR, and the TCRdb table lists in-frame clones only, not all of them. The profile shows roughly 130,000 clones, roughly 80% of them singletons. Germline CDR1 reads SQVTM; CDR2 reads ANQGSEA. V lost 7 bases to trimming and J lost 3 bases; unmatched junction nucleotides: 5. The CDR3 runs 13 residues. The chain recombines TRBV29-1 with TRBJ2-3; 9 bases agree with TRBD2. This receptor was taken from a woman between 40 and 50 years old in good health and CMV-seropositive. Sequencing input: PBMCs. The CDR3 reads CSASGGRTDTQYF. The CDR3 DNA follows: TGCAGCGCGAGCGGGGGGAGGACAGATACGCAGTATTTT.